This TCR beta chain was identified in a study of control samples from healthy donors and cancer patients. Produced via immunoSEQ multiplex PCR; TCRdb's table is partial and in-frame only. Among more than 30,000 clones, 80% to 90% were seen once, and the ten largest hold around a fifth. CDR3 size: 12 residues. Trimming left V 4 bases short and J 6 bases short, with 8 bases between. Germline V CDR1 and CDR2: MGHRA, YSYEKL. The sequence was obtained from a woman between 55 and 75 years old with lung cancer. The chain joins TRBV4-1 to TRBJ2-3; D is undetermined. Material for sequencing was PBMCs. CDR3 sequence reads: CASSPYGDTQYF. CDR3 coding DNA: TGCGCCAGCAGCCCCTATGGGGATACGCAGTATTTT.